The following is a T cell receptor (beta chain) sequence with its context. This clonotype was recorded a few times. Its antigen remains unidentified. There are no base qualities to consult, and no much larger clone falls within one base. This sample stems from a study of blood T cells in healthy people across ages (dated by TCRdb to between 2014 and 2017). General notes on the study: In model experiments, template switching captured about one uniquely barcoded TCR beta cDNA molecule for every two T cells. Age-related changes in TCR beta repertoire diversity were measured in the study by deep sequencing normalized with unique cDNA molecular identifiers. Four age groups were formed from the donors: young (average 16 years), middle-aged (just under 40), aged (under 70) and long-lived (roughly 81). Using the same blood draw, the study looked at two additional independent replicas of 1 million unique cDNA reads for two donors, one aged 18 to 29 and the other aged 80 or older. To avoid experimental bias, donors of different ages were distributed randomly across sequencing lanes.

Donors were under 40 systemically healthy Caucasian individuals from Russia aged roughly 6 to 100 years. Each donor gave 8 to 10 milliliters of peripheral blood, drawn into EDTA-treated Vacutainer tubes. PBMCs were isolated by Ficoll-Paque density-gradient centrifugation, with at least 7 million obtained per sample. Total RNA, at least 6 micrograms per sample, was extracted from PBMCs with Trizol reagent. For every donor, flow cytometry on a PBMC aliquot measured the percentage of naive CD45RAhigh/CD27high T cells. The library was generated by 5' RACE. Sequencing was performed on an Illumina HiSeq 2500. The second PCR ran for roughly 6 to 11 cycles and used a J-beta primer mix along with a sample-barcoded 5' primer. Each TCR beta cDNA molecule received a unique molecular identifier from a template-switch 5' adaptor carrying 12 random nucleotides. Each sample yielded at least 3 million CDR3-containing paired-end reads. The Mint cDNA synthesis kit, primed by a TRBC-specific oligonucleotide, was used to synthesize first-strand cDNA from all RNA. After uracil-DNA glycosylase treatment, a first 18-cycle PCR used universal primers M1SS and BC2_uni_R on all cDNA. As for the original processing: For normalization, 1 million high-quality reads were randomly selected from each sample, with every read carrying a distinct molecular identifier. Instead of being binned into consensus sequences, reads with shared molecular identifiers were discarded. MiTCR, run with a Q25 quality threshold and the strictest error-elimination algorithm, handled CDR3 identification, clonotype clustering and error correction. Lower-bound total TCR beta diversity was estimated with a nonparametric unseen species model using Euler transformation. TCRdb handled the public reads itself, with Q25 trimming in fastp and clone calling in MiXCR, and kept productive beta chains. Duplicate CDR3 protein sequences are folded into a single record with the most common DNA and genes. TCRdb's processing, not the authors' own work, is the source of the V and J calls. The sample data list under 2,000,000 distinct CDR3 sequences, and less than 50% of these were observed just once. The top ten constitute around 2.1% of the sample.

Counted from cysteine to phenylalanine, this CDR3 has 16 amino acids. Left in the record is the CDR3 DNA by itself, 48 bases read in frame from the first base. The V end loses 2 bases and the J end loses 4 bases, and a stretch of 18 bases separates them. CDR1 and CDR2 are read off the germline V gene as MNHEY and SVGEGT. The full study reports these points: Compared with the aged group, more naive CD4+ T cells, fewer expanded clones and increased TCR diversity were shown by the long-lived group, suggesting age selection. Observed TCR beta diversity correlated strongly with the percentage of naive T cells measured by flow cytometry. Because the CMV infection status of the donors was unknown, age-related changes in expanded clonotypes may potentially have been confounded. Conclusive comparison of naive and antigen-experienced compartments was prevented by the profiling of bulk unsorted PBMCs. Estimates of total diversity from one million sequenced T cells were regarded as lower bounds and underestimates. As age increased, observed TCR beta diversity per million T cells dropped in a roughly linear way, and a significant reduction was already evident by age about 40.

This receptor was obtained from a woman aged 40 to 50 in good health. The V and J genes are TRBV6-2 or TRBV6-3 and TRBJ2-7; D gene: possibly TRBD2, on 6 matching bases. Sequencing input: blood. The nucleotide sequence is given as TGTGCCAGCAGTTACATCGGACTATCGACTACATACGAGCAGTACTTC. This sequence encodes CASSYIGLSTTYEQYF.